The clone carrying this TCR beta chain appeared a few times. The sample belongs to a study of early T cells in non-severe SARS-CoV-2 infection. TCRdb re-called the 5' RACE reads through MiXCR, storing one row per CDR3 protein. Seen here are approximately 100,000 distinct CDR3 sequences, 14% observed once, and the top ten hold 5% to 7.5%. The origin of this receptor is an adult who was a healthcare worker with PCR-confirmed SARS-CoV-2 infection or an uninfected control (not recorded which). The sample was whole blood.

CDR3 bases: TGTGCCAGCAGGGGGGCGGGACGCACCGGGGAGCTGTTTTTT. Translating gives CASRGAGRTGELFF. The chain links TRBV12-3 or TRBV12-4 to TRBJ2-2; D is possibly TRBD1 or TRBD2 (6 bases each). The CDR3 runs 14 residues. Trimming took 6 bases from V and 4 from J, leaving 12 bases between them.